Listed below are T cell receptor beta chains from one sample, sequenced in a study of T cells in Graves' hyperthyroidism and ophthalmopathy. TCRdb reanalysed the multiplex PCR reads using MiXCR and keeps one entry per CDR3 protein. The sample carries fewer than 750,000 distinct CDR3 sequences, over 12% recorded once. The source material was blood. Receptor source: a middle-aged woman with Graves' ophthalmopathy. CDR3s leave out the opening cysteine and the closing phenylalanine or tryptophan.

v_call	j_call	cdr3_aa
TRBV4-3	TRBJ2-7	ASSQESGPREQY
TRBV28	TRBJ2-2	ASKGHLGGELF
TRBV9	TRBJ1-2	ASSVWRTDGYGYT
TRBV27	TRBJ1-2	ASSLSEDRGWVDGYT
TRBV6-2/TRBV6-3	TRBJ2-2	ASSYAGQGEPGELF
TRBV12-3/TRBV12-4	TRBJ1-2	ASRTGLGYT
TRBV19	TRBJ2-3	ASSKPGLAGVTDTQY
TRBV6-1	TRBJ2-2	ASAGLAGGPGGELF
TRBV20-1	TRBJ1-5	SATAGRNQPQH
TRBV12-3/TRBV12-4	TRBJ1-5	ASSLLPGSNQPQH
TRBV6-2/TRBV6-3	TRBJ2-5	ASRRLAGDGTQY
TRBV7-3	TRBJ2-2	ASSADPVGELF
TRBV28	TRBJ1-5	ASSAHPGPQH
TRBV3-1	TRBJ1-1	TSSQPDRNTEAF
TRBV25-1	TRBJ1-6	ASSALLSSYNSPLH
TRBV29-1	TRBJ2-2	SVVPSNTGELF
TRBV11-2	TRBJ1-1	ASSLGPWAGNLNTEAF
TRBV7-8	TRBJ2-7	ASSSRVLQPSYEQY
TRBV5-1	TRBJ1-2	ASSLGLDYT
TRBV28	TRBJ2-6	ASSSLRDRVSSGANVLT
TRBV7-2	TRBJ2-7	ASSRNYHFEQY
TRBV7-2	TRBJ2-7	ASTHTGGGPSEQY
TRBV28	TRBJ2-2	ASSPLLWGGRESGELF
TRBV20-1	TRBJ2-3	SASVQLRTSGIYTQY
TRBV30	TRBJ1-3	AWSTVPNSGNTIY
TRBV24-1	TRBJ2-2	ATLAPNTGELF
TRBV6-2/TRBV6-3	TRBJ2-2	ASTGTSTGELF
TRBV19	TRBJ1-5	ASSDRYSNQPQH
TRBV12-3/TRBV12-4	TRBJ1-5	ASNRERQPQH
TRBV19	TRBJ1-1	ASIPPGTGNTEAF
TRBV28	TRBJ2-6	ASKPSGALRRGANVLT
TRBV10-3	TRBJ2-7	AISGPGQVYEQY
TRBV29-1	TRBJ1-1	SVRTEGDTEAF
TRBV6-1	TRBJ2-5	ASSPDILETQY
TRBV6-2/TRBV6-3	TRBJ1-5	ASSATAGATQH
TRBV28	TRBJ2-2	ASSFPPRTGGNGELF
TRBV20-1	TRBJ1-1	SALKGQVSTEAF
TRBV12-3/TRBV12-4	TRBJ1-5	ASSLTGQPQH
TRBV12-3/TRBV12-4	TRBJ2-3	ASSSTTSGWADTQY
TRBV29-1	TRBJ1-1	SASSYGAEAF
TRBV27	TRBJ1-2	ASSTGGNGYT
TRBV4-3	TRBJ2-5	ASSHQQGAGETQY
TRBV6-1	TRBJ1-2	ASSRTALYGYT
TRBV19	TRBJ2-7	ASSPTGTSFYEQY